Following are 20 T cell receptor beta chains from one sample sequenced in a study of blood T cell repertoires in COVID-19. Generated by immunoSEQ multiplex PCR, the TCRdb table keeps only in-frame clones and is missing some. This sample carries about 94,000 clones, approximately 89% of them seen once, and the ten largest clones take 6% to 9.5%. The sequenced sample consisted of peripheral blood. The receptors derive from a human donor with acute or convalescent COVID-19. The donor label of this sample is uncertain.

This rearrangement joins TRBV30 to TRBJ1-1, with TRBD1 matching over 7 bases. V lost 1 base, J lost 8 bases, and 1 base stayed unmatched. CDR3 length: 11 amino acids. Per germline, CDR1 GTSNPN and CDR2 SVGIG (reference sequence). CDR3 amino acids: CAWSGGQEAFF. In DNA form, the CDR3 reads TGTGCCTGGAGTGGGGGACAGGAAGCTTTCTTT.

The chain uses TRBV2 and TRBJ1-6, with TRBD1 as a possible D gene (6 bases). This CDR3 spans 14 amino acids. V gave up 6 bases and J gave up 7 bases, with 13 bases separating them. CDR1 is SNHLY, CDR2 FYNNEI, per germline. The CDR3 DNA reads TGTGCCAGCAGGACGGGACAACTGAATTCACCCCTCCACTTT. Translating gives CASRTGQLNSPLHF. Looking up the rest from reference TRBV2 and TRBJ1-6 gives the full variable domain: EPEVTQTPSHQVTQMGQEVILRCVPISNHLYFYWYRQILGQKVEFLVSFYNNEISEKSEIFDDQFSVERPDGSNFTLKIRSTKLEDSAMYFCASRTGQLNSPLHFGNGTRLTVT.

V usage is TRBV5-4 and J usage is TRBJ1-1; possible D gene TRBD1, 6 bases. Per the germline V gene, CDR1 is SGHNT and CDR2 is YYREEE (reference sequence). Trimming removed 3 bases at V and 3 bases at J, with 12 bases between. The CDR3 covers 14 residues. The CDR3 bases are TGTGCCAGCAGCTATCCCGGACAGCACACTGAAGCTTTCTTT. Amino acid sequence: CASSYPGQHTEAFF. Together with reference TRBV5-4 and TRBJ1-1, the CDR3 gives the full variable domain: ETGVTQSPTHLIKTRGQQVTLRCSSQSGHNTVSWYQQALGQGPQFIFQYYREEENGRGNFPPRFSGLQFPNYSSELNVNALELDDSALYLCASSYPGQHTEAFFGQGTRLTVV.

The chain couples TRBV28 to TRBJ1-4; maybe TRBD1 (5 bases). The germline V gene encodes CDR1 MDHEN and CDR2 SYDVKM. CDR3 length: 17 residues. V lost 6 bases to trimming and J lost 5 bases, with 22 bases between them. The chain's CDR3 is CASSAQGEYRGNEKLFF. Here the CDR3 DNA reads TGTGCCAGCAGCGCACAAGGGGAATACCGGGGGAATGAAAAACTGTTTTTT.

The chain employs TRBV7-8 and TRBJ2-5, with D perhaps matching TRBD2 (5 bases). Trimming left V 5 bases short and J 2 bases short, with 9 bases between. The germline V gene encodes CDR1 SGHVS and CDR2 FQNEAQ. The CDR3 has 13 amino acids. CDR3 in amino acids: CASSATTQETQYF. DNA of the CDR3: TGTGCCAGCAGCGCGACTACTCAAGAGACCCAGTACTTC.

CDR3 sequence reads: CASSFRGLSSYEQYF. In DNA, the CDR3 is TGTGCCAGCAGCTTCAGGGGGTTAAGCTCCTACGAGCAGTACTTC. V usage is TRBV5-6 and J usage is TRBJ2-7, with 7 nucleotides matching TRBD1. Looked up from germline, CDR1 is SGHDT and CDR2 is YYEEEE. The CDR3 spans 15 residues. The junction had 5 bases not matched to a gene; V was cut back by 2 bases and J by 0 bases.

The chain combines TRBV5-6 with TRBJ2-7; tentative D call: TRBD1 (6 bases). Germline values: CDR1 SGHDT, CDR2 YYEEEE. V lost 1 base, J lost 7 bases, and 18 bases lay in between. The CDR3 contains 15 residues. CDR3 nucleotide sequence: TGTGCCAGCAGCTTGCCGGGGTGGGGACATGGTGAGCAGTACTTC. This sequence encodes CASSLPGWGHGEQYF.

The CDR3 spells CATSDHGSQETQYF. Written as DNA, the CDR3 is TGTGCCACCAGTGATCATGGCAGCCAAGAGACCCAGTACTTC. The chain combines TRBV24-1 with TRBJ2-5; no clear D gene. Trimming cost V 3 bases and J 1 base, with 8 bases left between them. Germline V gene data show CDR1 as KGHDR and CDR2 as SFDVKD. The CDR3 consists of 14 residues.

This clone is a singleton in its sample. The chain is built from TRBV4-3 and TRBJ1-1, with 9 bases aligning to TRBD1. Unmatched junction bases numbered 11, after V lost 4 bases and J lost 11 bases. Germline CDR1 reads LGHNA; CDR2 reads YSLEER. The CDR3 contains 14 residues. In DNA form, the CDR3 reads TGCGCCAGCAGCCGGGGGGAACAGGGGGCCGGGGCTTTCTTT. Translated, it gives CASSRGEQGAGAFF.

This clone was seen a few times. The J gene is TRBJ2-1, the V gene TRBV4-2, with D possibly TRBD1 on 6 matching bases. With 1 base removed from V and 3 bases from J, the gap between germline ends came to 7 bases. The CDR3 runs 14 residues. In germline, CDR1 is LGHNA, CDR2 YNFKEQ. The CDR3 here is CASSQGDNYNEQFF. The CDR3 DNA follows: TGTGCCAGCAGCCAAGGGGACAACTACAATGAGCAGTTCTTC.

The V call is TRBV28, the J call TRBJ2-1; no clear D. Germline V gene data show CDR1 as MDHEN and CDR2 as SYDVKM. The CDR3 is made up of 14 amino acids. The V end was cut by 7 bases, the J end by 4 bases, with 14 bases between. CDR3 sequence reads: CASMSSRYYNEQFF. CDR3 DNA: TGTGCCAGCATGAGTAGTCGTTATTACAATGAGCAGTTCTTC.

A word on this clone: This same CDR3 is encoded by further DNA sequences in the sample. The chain links TRBV7-9 to TRBJ1-1, with 7 bases aligning to TRBD1. J lost 4 bases, V lost 7 bases, and 6 bases had no gene match. CDR1 and CDR2 (germline): SEHNR, FQNEAQ (reference sequence). There are 13 residues in the CDR3. The CDR3 protein is CASTGQGGTEAFF. The CDR3 bases are TGTGCCAGCACGGGCCAGGGGGGCACTGAAGCTTTCTTT.

This sequence joins TRBV18 and TRBJ1-2; D uncertain. In germline, CDR1 is KGHSH, CDR2 LQKENI. Trimming shortened V by 2 bases and J by 1 base, and 8 bases separated the two germline ends. The CDR3 extends over 14 amino acids. The CDR3 sequence: CASSPSGFNYGYTF. CDR3 in DNA: TGTGCCAGCTCACCAAGCGGATTTAACTATGGCTACACCTTC.

The chain carries TRBV27 and TRBJ1-4, with D uncertain. Per germline, CDR1 MNHEY and CDR2 SMNVEV (reference sequence). The CDR3 has 14 residues. With 8 bases removed from V and 4 bases from J, the gap between germline ends came to 14 bases. CDR3 sequence reads: CASSLAGLNEKLFF. CDR3 DNA: TGTGCCAGCTCTCTCGCAGGACTTAATGAAAAACTGTTTTTT.

V is TRBV7-6 and J is TRBJ2-5; the D gene is possibly TRBD1 (6 bases). The CDR3 loop spans 13 amino acids. CDR1 is SGHVS, CDR2 FNYEAQ, per germline. Trimming removed 5 bases at V and 7 bases at J, with 14 bases between. CDR3 loop: CASSETGQRTQYF. The CDR3 nucleotides read TGTGCCAGCAGCGAAACGGGACAAAGGACCCAGTACTTC.

There are a few counts of this clone. The chain employs TRBV27 and TRBJ1-1; D not certain. Germline-derived CDR1 and CDR2 are MNHEY and SMNVEV (reference sequence). Trimming left V 3 bases short and J 1 base short, with 9 bases between. This CDR3 is 14 amino acids long. CDR3 bases: TGTGCCAGCAGTTTCTCGACAAGGAACACTGAAGCTTTCTTT. This sequence encodes CASSFSTRNTEAFF.

The chain is built from TRBV9 and TRBJ2-1; maybe TRBD2 (6 bases). Germline CDR1 is SGDLS and CDR2 is YYNGEE. Trimming shortened V by 4 bases and J by 5 bases, and 16 bases separated the two germline ends. The CDR3 has 15 residues. DNA of the CDR3: TGTGCCAGCAGCTACGGGACTCAGCTTAACAATGAGCAGTTCTTC. It codes for CASSYGTQLNNEQFF.

This chain connects TRBV5-1 to TRBJ2-1; tentatively, D is TRBD2 (6 bases). Germline V gene data show CDR1 as SGHRS and CDR2 as YFSETQ. V dropped 4 bases and J dropped 9 bases, with 14 bases sitting between them. The CDR3 has 13 residues. The CDR3 nucleotides read TGCGCCAGCAGCCGCGAAGAGGAGGGTGAGCAGTTCTTC. This translates into CASSREEEGEQFF.

J is TRBJ2-1 and V is TRBV10-3, with 8 positions matching TRBD2. This CDR3 contains 15 residues. Trimming took 5 bases from V and 4 from J; bases not matched to a gene: 7. Looked up from germline, CDR1 is ENHRY and CDR2 is SYGVKD. The CDR3 sequence: CAISSRGGEYNEQFF. The CDR3 DNA reads TGTGCCATCAGTAGCCGGGGGGGGGAGTACAATGAGCAGTTCTTC.

V is TRBV5-4 and J is TRBJ1-4; the D gene is possibly TRBD1 (6 bases). Germline CDR1 and CDR2: SGHNT and YYREEE (reference sequence). The CDR3 extends over 16 amino acids. Trimming pared 1 base from V and 10 bases from J, leaving 20 bases between. CDR3 nucleotide sequence: TGTGCCAGCAGCTTGATCAAAGGGACATTTCTTTTAAAACTGTTTTTT. Translating it yields CASSLIKGTFLLKLFF.